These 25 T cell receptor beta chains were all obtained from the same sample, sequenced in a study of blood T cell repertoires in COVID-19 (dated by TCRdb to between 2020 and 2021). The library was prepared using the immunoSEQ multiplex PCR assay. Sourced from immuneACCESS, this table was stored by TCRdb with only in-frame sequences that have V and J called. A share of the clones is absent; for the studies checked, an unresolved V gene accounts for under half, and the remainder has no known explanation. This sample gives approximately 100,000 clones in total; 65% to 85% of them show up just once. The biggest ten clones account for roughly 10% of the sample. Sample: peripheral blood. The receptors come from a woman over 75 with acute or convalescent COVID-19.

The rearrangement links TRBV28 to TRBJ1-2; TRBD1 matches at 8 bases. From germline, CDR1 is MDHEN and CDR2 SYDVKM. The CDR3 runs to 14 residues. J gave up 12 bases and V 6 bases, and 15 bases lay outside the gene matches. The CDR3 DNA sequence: TGTGCCAGCAGGAGCGGACAGGGCGGGTTAAGTGACACCTTC. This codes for CASRSGQGGLSDTF.

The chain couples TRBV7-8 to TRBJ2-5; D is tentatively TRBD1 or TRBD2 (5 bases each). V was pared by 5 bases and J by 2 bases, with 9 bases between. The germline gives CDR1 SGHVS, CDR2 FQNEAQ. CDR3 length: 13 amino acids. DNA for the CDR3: TGTGCCAGCAGCCGGGGCTGGCAAGAGACCCAGTACTTC. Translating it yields CASSRGWQETQYF. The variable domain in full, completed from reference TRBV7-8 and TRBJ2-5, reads GAGVSQSPRYKVAKRGQDVALRCDPISGHVSLFWYQQALGQGPEFLTYFQNEAQLDKSGLPSDRFFAERPEGSVSTLKIQRTQQEDSAVYLCASSRGWQETQYFGPGTRLLVL.

CDR3 region: CASRETENQPQHF. CDR3 coding DNA: TGTGCCAGCAGGGAGACAGAGAATCAGCCCCAGCATTTT. The chain is built from TRBV2 and TRBJ1-5; possibly TRBD1 for D (5 bases). Germline V gene sequence: CDR1 SNHLY, CDR2 FYNNEI. The CDR3 has 13 amino acids. Trimming shortened V by 6 bases and J by 4 bases, and 10 bases separated the two germline ends.

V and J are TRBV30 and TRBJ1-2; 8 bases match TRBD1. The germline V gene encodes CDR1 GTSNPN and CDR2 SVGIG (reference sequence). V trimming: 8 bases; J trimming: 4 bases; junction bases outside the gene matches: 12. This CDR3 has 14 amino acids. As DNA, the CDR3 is TGTGCCGCCTTCCTCCGGGACAGGAGCTATGGCTACACCTTC. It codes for CAAFLRDRSYGYTF. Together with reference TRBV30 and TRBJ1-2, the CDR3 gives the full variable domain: SQTIHQWPATLVQPVGSPLSLECTVEGTSNPNLYWYRQAAGRGLQLLFYSVGIGQISSEVPQNLSASRPQDRQFILSSKKLLLSDSGFYLCAAFLRDRSYGYTFGSGTRLTVV.

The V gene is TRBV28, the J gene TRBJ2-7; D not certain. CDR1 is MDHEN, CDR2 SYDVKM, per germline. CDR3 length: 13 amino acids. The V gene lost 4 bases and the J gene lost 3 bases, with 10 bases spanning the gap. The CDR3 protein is CASSSEKVYEQYV. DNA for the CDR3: TGTGCCAGCAGTTCAGAAAAAGTCTACGAGCAGTACGTC.

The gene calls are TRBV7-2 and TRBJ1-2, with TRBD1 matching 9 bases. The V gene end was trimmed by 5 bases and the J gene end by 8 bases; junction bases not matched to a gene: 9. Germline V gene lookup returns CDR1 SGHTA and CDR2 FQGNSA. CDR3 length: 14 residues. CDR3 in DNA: TGTGCCAGCAGCACAACAGGGGGCGCAAGGGGCTACACCTTC. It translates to CASSTTGGARGYTF.

The CDR3 sequence: CASGRGDEKLFF. CDR3 coding DNA: TGTGCCAGCGGGCGGGGGGACGAAAAACTGTTTTTT. V usage is TRBV6-5 and J usage is TRBJ1-4; D perhaps matches TRBD1 (5 bases). The V and J ends lost 8 bases and 8 bases respectively, with 12 bases between them. This CDR3 is built from 12 residues. Germline lookup yields CDR1 MNHEY and CDR2 SVGAGI.

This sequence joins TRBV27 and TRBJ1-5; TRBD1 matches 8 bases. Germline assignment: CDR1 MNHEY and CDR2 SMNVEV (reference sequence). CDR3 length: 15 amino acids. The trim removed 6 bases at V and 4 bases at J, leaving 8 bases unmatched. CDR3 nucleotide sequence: TGTGCCAGCAGCCGACAGGGGACGGGGAATCAGCCCCAGCATTTT. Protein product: CASSRQGTGNQPQHF.

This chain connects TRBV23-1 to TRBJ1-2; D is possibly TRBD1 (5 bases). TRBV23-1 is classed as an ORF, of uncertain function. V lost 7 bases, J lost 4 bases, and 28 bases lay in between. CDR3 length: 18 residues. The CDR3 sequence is CASKAPNHPGVSTYGYTF. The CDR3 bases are TGCGCCAGCAAAGCACCTAACCACCCGGGGGTGAGTACCTATGGCTACACCTTC.

The CDR3 DNA is TGCGCCAGCACCTCGACAGGGGTCCAAGAGACCCAGTACTTC. Its protein product is CASTSTGVQETQYF. The chain uses TRBV5-1 and TRBJ2-5; 8 positions agree with TRBD1. Per the germline V gene, CDR1 is SGHRS and CDR2 is YFSETQ. V was clipped by 6 bases and J by 1 base; unmatched bases: 5. CDR3 length: 14 residues.

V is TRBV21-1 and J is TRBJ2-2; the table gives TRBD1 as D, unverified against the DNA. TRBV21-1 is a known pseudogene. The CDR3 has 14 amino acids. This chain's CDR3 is CASSEGTDTGELFF. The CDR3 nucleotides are TGTGCCAGCAGCGAAGGGACAGACACCGGGGAGCTGTTTTTT.

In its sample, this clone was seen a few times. This CDR3 is CASSFSPGTSFGPEQFF. The CDR3 DNA follows: TGTGCCAGCAGTTTCTCCCCCGGGACTAGCTTTGGGCCTGAGCAGTTCTTC. V is TRBV6-2 or TRBV6-3 and J is TRBJ2-1; 9 bases line up with TRBD2. This CDR3 has 17 amino acids. V lost 4 bases to trimming and J lost 9 bases; unmatched junction nucleotides: 16. Looked up from germline, CDR1 is MNHEY and CDR2 is SVGEGT.

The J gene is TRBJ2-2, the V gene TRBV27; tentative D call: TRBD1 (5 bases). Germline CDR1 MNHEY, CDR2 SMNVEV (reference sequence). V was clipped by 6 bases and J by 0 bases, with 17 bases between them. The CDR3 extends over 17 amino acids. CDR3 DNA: TGTGCCAGCAGAAACCTCCGACAGTGGGCGAACACCGGGGAGCTGTTTTTT. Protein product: CASRNLRQWANTGELFF.

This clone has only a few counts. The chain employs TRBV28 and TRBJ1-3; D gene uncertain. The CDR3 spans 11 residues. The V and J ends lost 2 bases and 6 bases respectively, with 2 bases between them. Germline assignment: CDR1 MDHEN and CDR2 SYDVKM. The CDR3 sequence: CASSLQNTIYF. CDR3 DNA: TGTGCCAGCAGTTTACAAAACACCATATATTTT.

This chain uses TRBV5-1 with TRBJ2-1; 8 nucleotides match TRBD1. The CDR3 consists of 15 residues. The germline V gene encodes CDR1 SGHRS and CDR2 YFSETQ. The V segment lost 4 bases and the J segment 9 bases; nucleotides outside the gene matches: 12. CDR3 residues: CASSPDRGGVLEQFF. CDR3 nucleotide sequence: TGCGCCAGCAGCCCAGACAGGGGTGGTGTCCTTGAGCAGTTCTTC.

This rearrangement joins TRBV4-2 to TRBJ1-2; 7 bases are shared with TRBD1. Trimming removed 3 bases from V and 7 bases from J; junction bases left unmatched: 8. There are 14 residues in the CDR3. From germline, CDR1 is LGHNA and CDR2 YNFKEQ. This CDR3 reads CASSHPGQSSGYTF. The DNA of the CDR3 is TGTGCCAGCAGCCACCCGGGACAGTCTTCTGGCTACACCTTC.

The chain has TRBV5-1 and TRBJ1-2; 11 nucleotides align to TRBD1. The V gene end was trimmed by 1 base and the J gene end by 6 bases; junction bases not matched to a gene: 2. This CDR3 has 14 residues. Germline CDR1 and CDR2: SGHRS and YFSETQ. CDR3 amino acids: CASSLSGQGDGYTF. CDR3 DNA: TGCGCCAGCAGCTTGTCGGGACAGGGGGATGGCTACACCTTC.

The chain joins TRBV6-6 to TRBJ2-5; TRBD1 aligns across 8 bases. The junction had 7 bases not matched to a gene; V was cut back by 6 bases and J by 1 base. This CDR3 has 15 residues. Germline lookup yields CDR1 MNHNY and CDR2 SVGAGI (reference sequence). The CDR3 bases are TGTGCCAGCAGGACGACAGGGGTCTTCCAAGAGACCCAGTACTTC. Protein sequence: CASRTTGVFQETQYF.

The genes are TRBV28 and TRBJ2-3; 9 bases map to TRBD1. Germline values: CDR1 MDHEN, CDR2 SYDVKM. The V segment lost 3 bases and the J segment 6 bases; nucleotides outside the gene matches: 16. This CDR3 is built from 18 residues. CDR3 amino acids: CASSLGNTGTGIGDTQYF. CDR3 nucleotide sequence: TGTGCCAGCAGTTTGGGGAACACCGGGACAGGGATTGGGGATACGCAGTATTTT.

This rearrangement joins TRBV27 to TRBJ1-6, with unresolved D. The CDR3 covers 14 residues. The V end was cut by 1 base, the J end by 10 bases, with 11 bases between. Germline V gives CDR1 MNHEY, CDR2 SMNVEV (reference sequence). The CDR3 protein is CASSLFTQYSPLHF. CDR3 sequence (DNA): TGTGCCAGCAGTTTATTTACCCAGTACTCACCCCTCCACTTT.

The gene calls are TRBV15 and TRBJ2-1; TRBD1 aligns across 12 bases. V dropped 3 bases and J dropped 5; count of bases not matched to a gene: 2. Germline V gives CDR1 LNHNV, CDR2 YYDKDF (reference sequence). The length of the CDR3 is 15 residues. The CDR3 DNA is TGTGCCACCAGCAGGGGGACAGGGGGCAACAATGAGCAGTTCTTC. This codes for CATSRGTGGNNEQFF.

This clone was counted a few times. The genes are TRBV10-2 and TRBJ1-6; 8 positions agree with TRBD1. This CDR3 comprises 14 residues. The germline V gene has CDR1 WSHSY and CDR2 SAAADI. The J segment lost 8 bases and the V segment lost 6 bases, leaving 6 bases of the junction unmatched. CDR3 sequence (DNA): TGCGCCAGCAGGGAAGACAGGGGTTATTCACCCCTCCACTTT. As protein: CASREDRGYSPLHF.

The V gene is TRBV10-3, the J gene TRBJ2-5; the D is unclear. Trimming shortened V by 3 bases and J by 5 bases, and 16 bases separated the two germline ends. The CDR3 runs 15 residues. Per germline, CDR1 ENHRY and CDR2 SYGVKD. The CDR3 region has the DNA TGTGCCATCAGTGATTCTGTTCGAGTTTGGGAGACCCAGTACTTC. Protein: CAISDSVRVWETQYF.

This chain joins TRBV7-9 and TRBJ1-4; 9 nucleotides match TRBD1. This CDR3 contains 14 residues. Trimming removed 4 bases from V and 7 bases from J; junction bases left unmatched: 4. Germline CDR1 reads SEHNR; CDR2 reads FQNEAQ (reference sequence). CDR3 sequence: CASSSGQGREKLFF. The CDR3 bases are TGTGCCAGCAGCTCGGGACAGGGACGTGAAAAACTGTTTTTT.

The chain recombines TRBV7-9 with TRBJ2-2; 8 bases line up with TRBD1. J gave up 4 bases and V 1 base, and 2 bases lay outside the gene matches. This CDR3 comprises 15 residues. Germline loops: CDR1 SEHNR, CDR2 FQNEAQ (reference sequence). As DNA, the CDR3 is TGTGCCAGCAGCTTAGTTACAGGGGGCACCGGGGAGCTGTTTTTT. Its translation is CASSLVTGGTGELFF.